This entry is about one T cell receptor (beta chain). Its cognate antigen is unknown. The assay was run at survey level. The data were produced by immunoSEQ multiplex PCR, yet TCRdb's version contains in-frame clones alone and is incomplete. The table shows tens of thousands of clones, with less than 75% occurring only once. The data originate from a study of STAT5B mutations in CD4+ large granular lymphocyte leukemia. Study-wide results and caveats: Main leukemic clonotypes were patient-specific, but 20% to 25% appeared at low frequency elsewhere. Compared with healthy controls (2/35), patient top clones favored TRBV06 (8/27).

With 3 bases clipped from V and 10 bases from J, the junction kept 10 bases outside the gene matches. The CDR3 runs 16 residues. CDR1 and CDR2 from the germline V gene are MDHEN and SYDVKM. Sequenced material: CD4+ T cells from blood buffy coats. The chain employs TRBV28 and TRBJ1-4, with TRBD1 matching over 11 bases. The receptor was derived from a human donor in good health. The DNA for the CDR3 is TGTGCCAGCAGTTTTTGGACAGGGGGCCAGCGAGGAAAACTGTTTTTT. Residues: CASSFWTGGQRGKLFF.